The 9 T cell receptor beta chains below come from one sample, sequenced in a study of T cell responses to AZD1222 COVID-19 vaccine. Measured with immunoSEQ multiplex PCR; TCRdb has only the in-frame clones, and not every one. The sample lists fewer than 140,000 clones, less than 95% occurring once. The sequencing used peripheral blood, collected 28 days after the second AZD1222 dose. The source is an adult who received the AZD1222 COVID-19 vaccine.

The V call is TRBV21-1, the J call TRBJ2-5; TRBD1 reflects the table's D call only, with no check against the DNA. TRBV21-1 is designated a pseudogene. The CDR3 is 14 amino acids. The CDR3: CASSRDRVFETQYF. DNA for the CDR3: TGTGCCAGCAGTAGGGACAGGGTCTTTGAGACCCAGTACTTC.

V and J are TRBV7-8 and TRBJ1-2, with no clear D. The CDR3 sequence is 14 residues long. Deletions cut 2 bases from V and 0 bases from J, with 7 bases between. Per the germline V gene, CDR1 is SGHVS and CDR2 is FQNEAQ. The CDR3 DNA reads as TGTGCCAGCAGCTTAAGGCAGACTAACTATGGCTACACCTTC. This sequence encodes CASSLRQTNYGYTF.

This sequence joins TRBV18 and TRBJ1-5; D is undetermined. From germline, CDR1 is KGHSH and CDR2 LQKENI. Deletions cut 3 bases from V and 7 bases from J, with 13 bases between. The CDR3 loop spans 14 amino acids. The CDR3 is CASSPSFGGQPQHF. CDR3 sequence (DNA): TGTGCCAGCTCACCCTCTTTCGGTGGACAGCCCCAGCATTTT.

The genes are TRBV7-2 and TRBJ2-7, with 8 bases identical to TRBD1. This CDR3 has 15 residues. Germline V gene sequence: CDR1 SGHTA, CDR2 FQGNSA. V was pared by 1 base and J by 0 bases, with 2 bases of the junction left unmatched. CDR3 coding DNA: TGTGCCAGCAGCTTAGGGACAGGGAGCTCCTACGAGCAGTACTTC. Translated: CASSLGTGSSYEQYF.

This rearrangement joins TRBV6-6 to TRBJ2-1; D is unclear. The V gene's germline CDR1 is MNHNY and CDR2 SVGAGI (reference sequence). The CDR3 consists of 13 residues. V dropped 2 bases and J dropped 7 bases, with 9 bases sitting between them. This CDR3 reads CASSYELVNEQFF. The CDR3, as DNA: TGTGCCAGCAGTTACGAGCTAGTAAATGAGCAGTTCTTC.

V and J are TRBV30 and TRBJ2-4, with 7 positions matching TRBD1. Losses at the gene ends were 4 bases for V and 0 bases for J; bases not matched to a gene: 6. The CDR3 extends over 15 amino acids. Germline-derived CDR1 and CDR2 are GTSNPN and SVGIG (reference sequence). CDR3 region: CAWTEGQLAKNIQYF. In DNA, the CDR3 is TGTGCCTGGACCGAGGGACAGCTAGCCAAAAACATTCAGTACTTC.

V usage is TRBV2 and J usage is TRBJ1-5; 8 positions agree with TRBD1. The CDR3 length is 15 residues. Germline values: CDR1 SNHLY, CDR2 FYNNEI. V was pared by 4 bases and J by 5 bases, with 7 bases of the junction left unmatched. Written as DNA, the CDR3 is TGTGCCAGCAGTGTTCAGGGACAGGAGTATCAGCCCCAGCATTTT. It yields the protein CASSVQGQEYQPQHF. Together with reference TRBV2 and TRBJ1-5, the CDR3 gives the full variable domain: EPEVTQTPSHQVTQMGQEVILRCVPISNHLYFYWYRQILGQKVEFLVSFYNNEISEKSEIFDDQFSVERPDGSNFTLKIRSTKLEDSAMYFCASSVQGQEYQPQHFGDGTRLSIL.

V and J are TRBV19 and TRBJ1-2, with D unresolved. Germline V gene data show CDR1 as LNHDA and CDR2 as SQIVND (reference sequence). The germline V and J ends were trimmed by 3 bases and 6 bases, with 11 bases remaining between them. CDR3 length: 13 residues. The CDR3 nucleotides read TGTGCCAGTAGTATTGGCAGGAACCATGGCTACACCTTC. This sequence encodes CASSIGRNHGYTF.

In its sample, this clone is medium-sized. V is TRBV5-1 and J is TRBJ2-3, with no clear D. The CDR3 is made up of 15 amino acids. Deletions cut 4 bases from V and 0 bases from J, with 12 bases between. Germline values: CDR1 SGHRS, CDR2 YFSETQ. The DNA of the CDR3 is TGCGCCAGCAGCCCCGACCTTACTAGCACAGATACGCAGTATTTT. The encoded protein is CASSPDLTSTDTQYF.